A single sample is the source of the 5 T cell receptor beta chains below, sequenced in a study of T-cell memory formation after mild COVID-19 (TCRdb year 2021). Library preparation employed 5' RACE. TCRdb shows the sequencer as Illumina NovaSeq 6000. TCRdb trimmed the raw reads at Q25, called clones with MiXCR and kept productive beta chains. Rows with a matching CDR3 protein are joined into one entry that keeps the most common DNA and genes. The sample profile shows 300,000 to 400,000 distinct CDR3 sequences; over 10% of them were found once. The ten most abundant clones make up around 21% of the sample. The sequenced sample consisted of PBMCs or a T cell subset sorted from them (not recorded which). These receptors were taken from a man aged 18 to 30 who had mild COVID-19 (a few samples of this study predate the infection). The sample titles of this study are shuffled in the database, so cell type and time point are left out; the donor was told from shared clones.

This chain connects TRBV7-2 to TRBJ2-5; 11 bases line up with TRBD2. CDR3 length: 15 residues. Unmatched junction bases numbered 6, after V lost 4 bases and J lost 5 bases. Germline V gene data show CDR1 as SGHTA and CDR2 as FQGNSA. The CDR3 region is CASSSFASGGETQYF. The DNA for the CDR3 is TGTGCCAGCAGCTCCTTTGCTAGCGGGGGGGAGACCCAGTACTTC.

This clonotype showed up many times. The chain couples TRBV7-8 to TRBJ2-2; no reliable D call. Germline assignment: CDR1 SGHVS and CDR2 FQNEAQ. V gave up 6 bases and J gave up 0 bases, with 5 bases separating them. This CDR3 is built from 13 residues. The CDR3 sequence: CASRNTNTGELFF. The CDR3 nucleotides read TGTGCCAGCAGGAACACGAACACCGGGGAGCTGTTTTTT.

The rearrangement joins TRBV4-2 to TRBJ2-3; TRBD2 might be the D (5 bases). The CDR3 totals 13 residues. With 2 bases removed from V and 8 bases from J, the gap between germline ends came to 11 bases. CDR1 and CDR2 from the germline V gene are LGHNA and YNFKEQ. This CDR3 reads CASSQPLEVTQYF. The CDR3 DNA reads TGTGCCAGCAGCCAACCACTAGAAGTTACGCAGTATTTT.

This clonotype was seen many times. V gene TRBV7-2 combines with J gene TRBJ2-2; D may be TRBD1 (6 bases). Germline assignment: CDR1 SGHTA and CDR2 FQGNSA. V was shortened by 6 bases and J by 6 bases, with 14 bases between the two germline ends. There are 14 residues in the CDR3. CDR3 sequence: CASRYPTGSGELFF. The CDR3 DNA follows: TGTGCCAGCAGATACCCCACAGGGTCCGGGGAGCTGTTTTTT.

V is TRBV11-3 and J is TRBJ2-1; D uncertain. The CDR3 length is 12 residues. Germline CDR1 SGHNT, CDR2 YENEEA. The V end lost 3 bases, the J end lost 10 bases, and 10 bases lay between the germline ends. CDR3 loop: CASSFATSEQFF. The CDR3 nucleotides are TGTGCCAGCAGCTTCGCCACGAGCGAGCAGTTCTTC.